The clone carrying this T cell receptor (beta chain) was recorded a few times. Its antigen is as yet unknown. The sorted Tregs were CD4+CD25+CD127-/low cells. Study-level results: The larger-cohort validation was restricted to a single TCR beta V-J rearrangement rather than whole repertoires. Tumor Tregs overlapped most with tumor, then blood, naive CD4+ cells.

The CDR3 consists of 14 residues. The germline V gene has CDR1 MNHNY and CDR2 SVGAGI (reference sequence). Trimming pared 0 bases from V and 7 bases from J, leaving 10 bases between. Semi-nested PCR with Nested Universal Primer A followed constant-region reverse priming of full-length variable regions. One entry per CDR3 protein results from TCRdb running MiXCR on the 5' RACE reads. The sample contains tens of thousands of distinct CDR3 sequences, less than 30% of which appear only once. This receptor was taken from a female donor with breast cancer. The specimen was tumor-infiltrating Tregs sorted from the breast tumor. The chain combines TRBV6-6 with TRBJ2-1, with D hard to call. CDR3 in amino acids: CASSYSLNGNEQFF. The CDR3, as DNA: TGTGCCAGCAGTTACTCCCTTAACGGTAATGAGCAGTTCTTC.